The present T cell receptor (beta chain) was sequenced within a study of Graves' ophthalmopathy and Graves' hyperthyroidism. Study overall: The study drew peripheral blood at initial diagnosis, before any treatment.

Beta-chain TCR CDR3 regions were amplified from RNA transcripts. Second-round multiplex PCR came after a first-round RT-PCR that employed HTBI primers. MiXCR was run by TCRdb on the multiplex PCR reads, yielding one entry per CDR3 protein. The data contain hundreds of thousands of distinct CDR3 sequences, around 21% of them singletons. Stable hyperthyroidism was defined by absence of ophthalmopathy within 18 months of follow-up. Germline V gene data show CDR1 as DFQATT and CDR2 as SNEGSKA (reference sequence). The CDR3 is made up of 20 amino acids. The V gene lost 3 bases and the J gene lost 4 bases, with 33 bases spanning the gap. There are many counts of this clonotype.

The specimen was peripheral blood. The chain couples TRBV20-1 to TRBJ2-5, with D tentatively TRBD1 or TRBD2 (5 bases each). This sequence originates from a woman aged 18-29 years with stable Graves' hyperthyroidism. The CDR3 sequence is CSASLYALGREQRPVETQYF. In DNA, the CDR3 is TGCAGTGCTAGTCTGTACGCTCTCGGCAGGGAGCAGCGTCCAGTAGAGACCCAGTACTTC.